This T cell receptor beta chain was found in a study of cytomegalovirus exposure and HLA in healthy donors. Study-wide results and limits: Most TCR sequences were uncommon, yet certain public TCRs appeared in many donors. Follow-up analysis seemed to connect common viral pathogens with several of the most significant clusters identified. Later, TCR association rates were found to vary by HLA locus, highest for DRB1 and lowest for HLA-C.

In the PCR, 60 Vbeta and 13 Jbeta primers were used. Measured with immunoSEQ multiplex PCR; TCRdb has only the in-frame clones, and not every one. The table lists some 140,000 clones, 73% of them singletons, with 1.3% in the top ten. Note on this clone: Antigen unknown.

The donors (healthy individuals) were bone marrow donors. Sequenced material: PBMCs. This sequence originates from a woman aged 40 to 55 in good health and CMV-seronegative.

The CDR3: CASSLEGRDFQPQHF. The CDR3 DNA follows: TGTGCCAGCAGCTTAGAGGGCAGGGACTTTCAGCCCCAGCATTTT. The V gene is TRBV11-2, the J gene TRBJ1-5, with TRBD1 as a possible D gene (5 bases). Trimming removed 0 bases from V and 6 bases from J, with 12 bases in between. Germline-derived CDR1 and CDR2 are SGHAT and FQNNGV. This CDR3 contains 15 residues.